Following are 26 T cell receptor beta chains from one sample sequenced in a study of blood T cell repertoires in COVID-19. Produced via immunoSEQ multiplex PCR; TCRdb's table is partial and in-frame only. Altogether around 100,000 clones are present, around 85% being singletons, with the ten largest covering around 2%. Material: peripheral blood. The receptors originated from a woman in her seventies with active or convalescent COVID-19.

In its sample, this clone was seen a few times. The V call is TRBV7-2, the J call TRBJ2-3; 9 bases match TRBD1. The germline V gene has CDR1 SGHTA and CDR2 FQGNSA. The CDR3 sequence is 15 residues long. J lost 2 bases, V lost 4 bases, and 4 bases had no gene match. The DNA for the CDR3 is TGTGCCAGCAGCTCCGGACAGGGGATCACAGATACGCAGTATTTT. This translates into CASSSGQGITDTQYF. The full variable domain, rest sourced from reference TRBV7-2 and TRBJ2-3, is GAGVSQSPSNKVTEKGKDVELRCDPISGHTALYWYRQSLGQGLEFLIYFQGNSAPDKSGLPSDRFSAERTGGSVSTLTIQRTQQEDSAVYLCASSSGQGITDTQYFGPGTRLTVL.

The chain has TRBV7-9 and TRBJ1-4; TRBD1 agrees at 9 bases. Germline V CDR1 and CDR2: SEHNR, FQNEAQ (reference sequence). The CDR3 is 14 amino acids. Trimming took 6 bases from V and 6 from J; bases not matched to a gene: 5. The CDR3, as DNA: TGTGCCAGCAGTACCAGACAGGGGGATGAAAAACTGTTTTTT. It codes for CASSTRQGDEKLFF.

The chain has TRBV18 and TRBJ1-5; tentative D call: TRBD1 (5 bases). This CDR3 comprises 16 residues. CDR1 and CDR2 (germline): KGHSH, LQKENI. V was trimmed by 5 bases and J by 5 bases, leaving 19 bases between them. As DNA, the CDR3 is TGTGCCAGCTCAAACTCCGGGCCCCAAGGGGATCAGCCCCAGCATTTT. It codes for CASSNSGPQGDQPQHF.

The gene calls are TRBV9 and TRBJ2-2; 7 bases agree with TRBD1. CDR3 size: 16 residues. CDR1 is SGDLS, CDR2 YYNGEE, per germline. V trimming: 0 bases; J trimming: 7 bases; junction bases outside the gene matches: 9. This CDR3 is CASSVVEGARGGELFF. The CDR3 region has the DNA TGTGCCAGCAGCGTAGTTGAGGGGGCGCGAGGCGGGGAGCTGTTTTTT.

This chain joins TRBV7-6 and TRBJ1-2, with D possibly being TRBD1 (6 bases). Trimming took off 1 base at V and 3 bases at J, with 12 bases between the two ends. The germline V gene encodes CDR1 SGHVS and CDR2 FNYEAQ. The CDR3 totals 15 residues. In DNA form, the CDR3 reads TGTGCCAGCAGCTTAGGGCAGGGGCTTTACTATGGCTACACCTTC. Residues: CASSLGQGLYYGYTF.

This clone has only a few counts. The CDR3 DNA reads TGCGCCAGCAGCTTGGGCGGAGACCCTCTAGAGCAGTACTTC. Amino acid sequence: CASSLGGDPLEQYF. The chain couples TRBV5-1 to TRBJ2-7; no clear D gene. The CDR3 contains 14 residues. Germline loops: CDR1 SGHRS, CDR2 YFSETQ. V lost 0 bases, J lost 7 bases, and 14 bases lay in between.

The chain uses TRBV30 and TRBJ1-2; D is ambiguous. The CDR3 spans 13 residues. V was cut by 2 bases and J by 0 bases, with 7 bases left in between. The germline V gene encodes CDR1 GTSNPN and CDR2 SVGIG (reference sequence). The CDR3 DNA reads as TGTGCCTGGAGTCTGATAGCTAACTATGGCTACACCTTC. This translates into CAWSLIANYGYTF.

The chain recombines TRBV28 with TRBJ2-3; 11 bases agree with TRBD1. Germline-derived CDR1 and CDR2 are MDHEN and SYDVKM. The V segment lost 7 bases and the J segment 0 bases; nucleotides outside the gene matches: 9. CDR3 length: 17 residues. In DNA, the CDR3 is TGTGCCAGCAATTACCTCGGGACAGGGGGGAGCACAGATACGCAGTATTTT. It translates to CASNYLGTGGSTDTQYF.

CDR3 in DNA: TGCGCCAGCAGCCAGGACAGTTTCTTCAACTACGAGCAGTACTTC. As protein: CASSQDSFFNYEQYF. The V and J genes are TRBV4-1 and TRBJ2-7; a weak D match, TRBD1 (6 bases). This CDR3 comprises 15 residues. V lost 3 bases and J lost 3, with 15 bases in between. CDR1 and CDR2 from the germline V gene are MGHRA and YSYEKL.

J is TRBJ2-7 and V is TRBV2; 10 bases are shared with TRBD2. The CDR3 length is 15 residues. Germline V gene data show CDR1 as SNHLY and CDR2 as FYNNEI. Trimming took 6 bases from V and 2 from J; bases not matched to a gene: 7. CDR3 protein: CASSPTSGQAYEQYF. CDR3 DNA sequence: TGTGCCAGCAGCCCGACTAGCGGGCAAGCCTACGAGCAGTACTTC.

The gene calls are TRBV6-6 and TRBJ1-2; TRBD1 matches 7 bases. CDR3 length: 14 residues. The V gene's germline CDR1 is MNHNY and CDR2 SVGAGI (reference sequence). V lost 6 bases, J lost 8 bases, and 12 bases stayed unmatched. CDR3 region: CASSQGQTFEGYTF. CDR3 nucleotide sequence: TGTGCCAGCAGCCAGGGACAGACATTTGAGGGCTACACCTTC.

The table lists this clone with a count of one. The V call is TRBV5-6, the J call TRBJ1-4, with D tentatively TRBD1 (5 bases). From germline, CDR1 is SGHDT and CDR2 YYEEEE. V was clipped by 6 bases and J by 3 bases, with 21 bases between them. There are 17 residues in the CDR3. The CDR3 loop reads CASNLRGISAANEKLFF. The CDR3 region has the DNA TGTGCCAGCAACTTAAGGGGAATTAGTGCGGCTAATGAAAAACTGTTTTTT.

This rearrangement joins TRBV10-1 to TRBJ1-5; 7 bases fit TRBD1. CDR1 WNHNN and CDR2 SYGVQD come from the germline V gene (reference sequence). This CDR3 comprises 15 residues. V lost 7 bases and J lost 9; bases outside the gene matches: 15. For the CDR3, the DNA is TGCGCCAGCAACAGACAGGGATGTCTTCGATGGCCCCAGCATTTT. Its translation: CASNRQGCLRWPQHF.

The chain joins TRBV28 to TRBJ1-2; 9 nucleotides agree with TRBD1. CDR3 size: 15 residues. J was trimmed by 7 bases and V by 5 bases; bases with no gene match: 11. Germline values: CDR1 MDHEN, CDR2 SYDVKM. CDR3 sequence: CASSLPGQGPFGYTF. CDR3 nucleotides: TGTGCCAGCAGTCTACCGGGACAGGGACCTTTTGGCTACACCTTC.

This chain uses TRBV7-2 with TRBJ2-7; 12 bases are a match to TRBD1. J gave up 12 bases and V 4 bases, and 10 bases lay outside the gene matches. The CDR3 contains 14 residues. The germline V gene encodes CDR1 SGHTA and CDR2 FQGNSA. CDR3 loop: CASSSRDRGPVGYF. In DNA form, the CDR3 reads TGTGCCAGCAGCTCCCGGGACAGGGGGCCGGTGGGGTACTTC.

This sequence joins TRBV7-2 and TRBJ2-5, with TRBD2 identical over 9 bases. CDR1 SGHTA and CDR2 FQGNSA come from the germline V gene. V lost 4 bases and J lost 5; bases outside the gene matches: 8. This CDR3 is 15 amino acids long. The CDR3 region has the DNA TGTGCCAGCAGCTCCCAACCGGGACTAGCTGAGACCCAGTACTTC. It yields the protein CASSSQPGLAETQYF.

With respect to this clone: Compared with germline, one end of the junction differs, possibly owing to a read error. The chain couples TRBV5-4 to TRBJ2-6, with 8 bases that match TRBD1. Germline V gene sequence: CDR1 SGHNT, CDR2 YYREEE (reference sequence). The CDR3 contains 17 residues. The CDR3 reads CASSSGTGSSGANVLTF. Written as DNA, the CDR3 is TGTGCCAGCAGTTCCGGGACAGGTTCCTCTGGCGCCAACGTCCTGACTTTC.

The chain uses TRBV11-2 and TRBJ2-3, with 7 bases matching TRBD2. This CDR3 comprises 15 residues. The ends lost 6 bases at V and 1 base at J; junction bases unmatched: 7. Germline values: CDR1 SGHAT, CDR2 FQNNGV. DNA for the CDR3: TGTGCCAGCAGGGCCGCGGGGGTGGGCACAGATACGCAGTATTTT. Amino acid sequence: CASRAAGVGTDTQYF.

This sequence joins TRBV5-1 and TRBJ1-3; D ambiguous. The CDR3 sequence is 15 residues long. Trimming left V 0 bases short and J 4 bases short, with 11 bases between. Germline loops: CDR1 SGHRS, CDR2 YFSETQ. CDR3 residues: CASSLDGARGNTIYF. The CDR3 DNA follows: TGCGCCAGCAGCTTGGACGGCGCGCGGGGAAACACCATATATTTT.

V gene TRBV5-6 combines with J gene TRBJ1-5, with D possibly being TRBD1 (6 bases). Trimming cost V 4 bases and J 1 base, with 12 bases left between them. The CDR3 is 15 residues long. The V gene's germline CDR1 is SGHDT and CDR2 YYEEEE. The CDR3 DNA reads as TGTGCCAGCAGCCATGACAGGTCGAGCAATCAGCCCCAGCATTTT. Translating gives CASSHDRSSNQPQHF.

The rearrangement joins TRBV7-9 to TRBJ1-6; D might be TRBD1 (6 bases). The CDR3 is 15 residues long. V lost 2 bases and J lost 10, with 15 bases in between. In germline, CDR1 is SEHNR, CDR2 FQNEAQ (reference sequence). CDR3 sequence reads: CASSLSLGAISPLHF. The CDR3 DNA is TGTGCCAGCAGCTTAAGTTTGGGGGCTATATCACCCCTCCACTTT.

The rearrangement joins TRBV7-2 to TRBJ1-5; unclear D gene. V lost 1 base and J lost 1, with 11 bases in between. This CDR3 spans 16 amino acids. From germline, CDR1 is SGHTA and CDR2 FQGNSA. The CDR3 DNA follows: TGTGCCAGCAGCTTAGTCTTGGGCGAAAGCAATCAGCCCCAGCATTTT. Its translation is CASSLVLGESNQPQHF.

The chain has TRBV19 and TRBJ2-3; tentatively, D is TRBD1 (5 bases). CDR3 length equals 15 residues. V lost 5 bases, J lost 3 bases, and 15 bases lay in between. Germline CDR1 is LNHDA and CDR2 is SQIVND (reference sequence). The CDR3 is CASSDRHGKTDTQYF. The DNA of the CDR3 is TGTGCCAGTAGTGACAGACATGGGAAGACAGATACGCAGTATTTT. The variable domain in full, with the rest retrieved from reference TRBV19 and TRBJ2-3, is DGGITQSPKYLFRKEGQNVTLSCEQNLNHDAMYWYRQDPGQGLRLIYYSQIVNDFQKGDIAEGYSVSREKKESFPLTVTSAQKNPTAFYLCASSDRHGKTDTQYFGPGTRLTVL.

The chain combines TRBV28 with TRBJ2-7, with D tentatively TRBD2 (5 bases). CDR1 is MDHEN, CDR2 SYDVKM, per germline. CDR3 length equals 14 residues. V gave up 0 bases and J gave up 7 bases, with 13 bases separating them. CDR3 region: CASSLWGDFGEQYF. The CDR3 nucleotides read TGTGCCAGCAGTTTATGGGGAGATTTCGGGGAGCAGTACTTC.

The genes are TRBV7-2 and TRBJ1-2; D is possibly TRBD1 (5 bases). The germline CDR1 and CDR2 sequences are SGHTA and FQGNSA. The CDR3 is made up of 13 amino acids. Between the trimmed V and J ends, which lost 5 bases and 2 bases, there was a span of 9 bases. For the CDR3, the DNA is TGTGCCAGCAGCCCGGACAAGAACTATGGCTACACCTTC. This gives the protein CASSPDKNYGYTF.

This chain joins TRBV30 and TRBJ1-1; possibly TRBD1 for D (6 bases). V lost 1 base to trimming and J lost 13 bases, with 16 bases between them. Germline V gene lookup returns CDR1 GTSNPN and CDR2 SVGIG (reference sequence). This CDR3 is 12 amino acids long. The CDR3 sequence: CAWSGDTGYVFF. CDR3 nucleotides: TGTGCCTGGAGTGGGGACACCGGTTACGTTTTCTTT.